The 26 T cell receptor beta chains given below trace back to one sample, sequenced in a study of blood T cell repertoires in COVID-19. Using immunoSEQ multiplex PCR, the repertoire was profiled, and TCRdb retains in-frame clones only, with some absent. The sample includes 250,000 or so clones, about nine tenths seen only once; the top ten take approximately 4%. Sequenced sample: PBMCs or T cells enriched from blood (not recorded which). The receptors were sampled from a young woman with acute COVID-19.

The CDR3 is CASSSETEAFF. CDR3 coding DNA: TGCGCCAGCAGCTCGGAGACTGAAGCTTTCTTT. This chain links TRBV5-1 with TRBJ1-1; D uncertain. The length of the CDR3 is 11 residues. Germline lookup yields CDR1 SGHRS and CDR2 YFSETQ. Deletions cut 3 bases from V and 5 bases from J, with 5 bases between.

The rearrangement links TRBV28 to TRBJ2-1; tentative D call: TRBD2 (5 bases). The CDR3 has 23 residues. CDR1 is MDHEN, CDR2 SYDVKM, per germline. Trimming stripped 5 bases from V and 0 bases from J, with 35 bases between. The CDR3: CASSPSPFLRGPSVLSSYNEQFF. In DNA, the CDR3 is TGTGCCAGCAGTCCAAGCCCCTTCCTACGCGGGCCCTCTGTCCTTAGCTCCTACAATGAGCAGTTCTTC.

The rearrangement joins TRBV28 to TRBJ2-6, with a weak D call TRBD2 (5 bases). There are 14 residues in the CDR3. V lost 2 bases and J 3 bases, leaving 5 bases between the germline ends. Germline V CDR1 and CDR2: MDHEN, SYDVKM. This chain's CDR3 is CASSLGGGANVLTF. CDR3 DNA sequence: TGTGCCAGCAGTTTAGGAGGTGGGGCCAACGTCCTGACTTTC.

This chain uses TRBV15 with TRBJ1-2; 8 nucleotides line up with TRBD1. The ends lost 5 bases at V and 4 bases at J; junction bases unmatched: 3. CDR3 length: 13 residues. CDR1 and CDR2 from the germline V gene are LNHNV and YYDKDF (reference sequence). This CDR3 reads CATSPDRGYGYTF. CDR3 in DNA: TGTGCCACCAGCCCCGACAGGGGCTATGGCTACACCTTC.

The J gene is TRBJ2-5, the V gene TRBV23-1; 7 positions match TRBD1. TRBV23-1 has ORF status, its function being uncertain. The CDR3 is 19 amino acids. Trimming at V came to 0 bases and at J to 2 bases, leaving 15 bases not matched to a gene. The CDR3 sequence is CASSQSVTRTGQEQETQYF. As DNA, the CDR3 is TGCGCCAGCAGTCAATCAGTAACGCGTACCGGACAGGAGCAAGAGACCCAGTACTTC.

J is TRBJ2-3 and V is TRBV19; tentatively, D is TRBD1 (5 bases). This CDR3 is built from 13 residues. V dropped 11 bases and J dropped 0 bases, with 12 bases sitting between them. CDR1 is LNHDA, CDR2 SQIVND, per germline (reference sequence). The CDR3 nucleotides are TGTGCCGTCACCCCAGGGAGCACAGATACGCAGTATTTT. Translated: CAVTPGSTDTQYF.

The chain has TRBV3-1 (or the pseudogene TRBV3-2) and TRBJ1-1, with 7 bases lining up with TRBD1. Germline loops: CDR1 LGHDT, CDR2 YNNKEL (reference sequence). After removal of 2 bases from V and 4 bases from J, the junction contained 1 base not matched to a gene. This CDR3 has 13 amino acids. The CDR3 spells CASSQNRGTEAFF. CDR3 DNA sequence: TGTGCCAGCAGCCAAAACAGGGGCACTGAAGCTTTCTTT.

The V gene is TRBV13, the J gene TRBJ2-2, with unresolved D. Germline V gene lookup returns CDR1 PRHDT and CDR2 FYEKMQ (reference sequence). The V and J ends lost 6 bases and 5 bases respectively, with 7 bases between them. There are 12 residues in the CDR3. CDR3 coding DNA: TGTGCCAGCAGGCAGACTACCGGGGAGCTGTTTTTT. Translation gives CASRQTTGELFF.

With regard to this clone: The limits of the CDR3 on the DNA are not certain, so only TCRdb's listed CDR3 is given. This chain uses TRBV19 with TRBJ1-1; the table's D gene call, TRBD1, was not cross checked with the DNA. The CDR3 spans 15 residues, counting both ends. Germline CDR1 is LNHDA and CDR2 is SQIVND (reference sequence). CDR3 residues: CASTSGQGANTEAFF.

CDR3 DNA sequence: TGTGCCAGCAGCCTTCAGGACAGGGGGCTCAATGAGCAGTTCTTC. Residues: CASSLQDRGLNEQFF. V usage is TRBV5-4 and J usage is TRBJ2-1; 11 positions match TRBD1. The CDR3 length is 15 residues. The J segment lost 6 bases and the V segment lost 4 bases, leaving 6 bases of the junction unmatched. Germline V CDR1 and CDR2: SGHNT, YYREEE (reference sequence).

This chain joins TRBV19 and TRBJ2-2, with unresolved D. Per germline, CDR1 LNHDA and CDR2 SQIVND (reference sequence). Trimming pared 2 bases from V and 5 bases from J, leaving 12 bases between. The CDR3 totals 15 residues. The chain's CDR3 is CASSITTSTTGELFF. Written as DNA, the CDR3 is TGTGCCAGTAGTATAACGACAAGCACTACCGGGGAGCTGTTTTTT.

Details on this clone: Other DNA sequences in this specimen translate into the identical CDR3. J is TRBJ2-7 and V is TRBV3-1 (or the pseudogene TRBV3-2), with D perhaps TRBD2 (6 bases). This CDR3 has 14 amino acids. Trimming left V 0 bases short and J 4 bases short, with 10 bases between. Germline V gene data show CDR1 as LGHDT and CDR2 as YNNKEL (reference sequence). This chain's CDR3 is CASSQDGGEYEQYF. The DNA for the CDR3 is TGTGCCAGCAGCCAAGATGGAGGGGAGTACGAGCAGTACTTC.

The rearrangement joins TRBV6-5 to TRBJ1-4; no reliable D call. The germline CDR1 and CDR2 sequences are MNHEY and SVGAGI. This CDR3 is built from 12 residues. V lost 6 bases and J 10 bases, leaving 12 bases between the germline ends. CDR3: CASSQPGRKLFF. The CDR3 DNA is TGTGCCAGCAGCCAGCCGGGGAGAAAACTGTTTTTT.

In this sample, this clone turned up a few times. The chain uses TRBV10-3 and TRBJ2-7; TRBD1 agrees at 9 bases. Per germline, CDR1 ENHRY and CDR2 SYGVKD. The length of the CDR3 is 14 residues. With V trimmed by 6 bases and J by 3 bases, 6 bases remained unmatched. In DNA form, the CDR3 reads TGTGCCATCAGCTCCGGGACAGGGAGCTACGAGCAGTACTTC. Translated, it gives CAISSGTGSYEQYF.

The CDR3: CASSQDLQGGNSPLHF. As DNA, the CDR3 is TGCGCCAGCAGCCAAGACCTCCAGGGGGGTAATTCACCCCTCCACTTT. The chain joins TRBV4-1 to TRBJ1-6, with 7 positions matching TRBD1. Germline values: CDR1 MGHRA, CDR2 YSYEKL. The CDR3 extends over 16 amino acids. The V gene end was trimmed by 0 bases and the J gene end by 6 bases; junction bases not matched to a gene: 5.

This clone was counted a few times. The V gene is TRBV10-3, the J gene TRBJ1-1; 8 nucleotides agree with TRBD1. V dropped 6 bases and J dropped 0; count of bases not matched to a gene: 9. The length of the CDR3 is 16 residues. Germline V CDR1 and CDR2: ENHRY, SYGVKD. CDR3 sequence (DNA): TGTGCCATCAGAAAAACCCAGGGGGCGATGAACACTGAAGCTTTCTTT. It specifies CAIRKTQGAMNTEAFF.

The genes are TRBV5-1 and TRBJ2-1; D not resolved. The CDR3 has 16 amino acids. Germline values: CDR1 SGHRS, CDR2 YFSETQ. V was cut by 0 bases and J by 3 bases, with 13 bases left in between. The CDR3 coding sequence is TGCGCCAGCAGCTTGGTAGCCGTGACTCACTACAATGAGCAGTTCTTC. This codes for CASSLVAVTHYNEQFF. The full variable domain, its missing parts supplied by reference TRBV5-1 and TRBJ2-1, is KAGVTQTPRYLIKTRGQQVTLSCSPISGHRSVSWYQQTPGQGLQFLFEYFSETQRNKGNFPGRFSGRQFSNSRSEMNVSTLELGDSALYLCASSLVAVTHYNEQFFGPGTRLTVL.

The J gene is TRBJ2-1, the V gene TRBV27, with 7 nucleotides matching TRBD2. The CDR3 is 15 residues long. Germline trimming cut 3 bases from V and 0 bases from J; bases unmatched to any gene: 2. Germline CDR1 is MNHEY and CDR2 is SMNVEV (reference sequence). CDR3 in amino acids: CASSFGGSSYNEQFF. DNA of the CDR3: TGTGCCAGCAGTTTCGGCGGGAGCTCCTACAATGAGCAGTTCTTC.

This sequence joins TRBV28 and TRBJ2-2; 9 bases align to TRBD1. Germline V gene data show CDR1 as MDHEN and CDR2 as SYDVKM. This CDR3 has 18 residues. The J segment lost 6 bases and the V segment lost 4 bases, leaving 15 bases of the junction unmatched. The DNA of the CDR3 is TGTGCCAGCAGTTACCCTTATAGGGACAGGGTTTCGTCCGGGGAGCTGTTTTTT. This gives the protein CASSYPYRDRVSSGELFF.

The chain combines TRBV27 with TRBJ2-3, with 8 bases lining up with TRBD1. The length of the CDR3 is 15 residues. CDR1 and CDR2 from the germline V gene are MNHEY and SMNVEV (reference sequence). Trimming at V came to 6 bases and at J to 2 bases, leaving 7 bases not matched to a gene. The CDR3 DNA reads TGTGCCAGCAGCGAACACAGGGGGTACACAGATACGCAGTATTTT. It encodes CASSEHRGYTDTQYF.

A remark on this clone: A read error may account for a junction end that differs from germline. The CDR3: CASTEVQGGNIQYF. In DNA form, the CDR3 reads TGTGCCAGCACTGAAGTACAGGGGGGAAACATTCAGTACTTC. The chain has TRBV6-1 and TRBJ2-4, with TRBD1 matching 8 bases. This CDR3 spans 14 amino acids. Germline assignment: CDR1 MNHNS and CDR2 SASEGT.

The CDR3 region has the DNA TGTGCCAGCAGCCTGACTAGATTGCACGAGCAGTACTTC. Translation gives CASSLTRLHEQYF. The V gene is TRBV28, the J gene TRBJ2-7, with D perhaps TRBD2 (6 bases). The CDR3 sequence is 13 residues long. CDR1 is MDHEN and CDR2 is SYDVKM in the germline V gene. V was pared by 6 bases and J by 5 bases, with 14 bases between.

The gene calls are TRBV19 and TRBJ2-3; a weak D match, TRBD1 (5 bases). The V gene's germline CDR1 is LNHDA and CDR2 SQIVND (reference sequence). This CDR3 has 14 residues. V gave up 6 bases and J gave up 4 bases, with 14 bases separating them. CDR3 bases: TGTGCCAGTAGAAGCAGGGTGGATCCAGATACGCAGTATTTT. As protein: CASRSRVDPDTQYF.

The chain links TRBV10-1 to TRBJ2-5, with D unclear. Looked up from germline, CDR1 is WNHNN and CDR2 is SYGVQD (reference sequence). This CDR3 region has 15 residues. The V gene lost 3 bases and the J gene lost 1 base, with 12 bases spanning the gap. The CDR3 DNA reads TGCGCCAGCAGTGATCAAACGGTCACCCAAGAGACCCAGTACTTC. Its translation: CASSDQTVTQETQYF.

The V call is TRBV29-1, the J call TRBJ2-1, with 10 positions matching TRBD2. This CDR3 region has 14 residues. The V segment lost 5 bases and the J segment 6 bases; nucleotides outside the gene matches: 7. CDR1 and CDR2 from the germline V gene are SQVTM and ANQGSEA. This CDR3 reads CSVKLAGSFNEQFF. DNA for the CDR3: TGCAGCGTTAAACTAGCGGGGAGCTTCAATGAGCAGTTCTTC.

This chain links TRBV7-9 with TRBJ2-7; D call uncertain. Trimming stripped 2 bases from V and 5 bases from J, with 7 bases between. The CDR3 sequence is 12 residues long. The germline V gene encodes CDR1 SEHNR and CDR2 FQNEAQ (reference sequence). CDR3: CASSLRSDEQYF. CDR3 DNA sequence: TGTGCCAGCAGCTTAAGGAGCGACGAGCAGTACTTC.